This paragraph reports one TCR beta chain. The antigen remains undetermined. This sample was included in a study of memory CD4+ T cells and cytomegalovirus serostatus. About the research overall: Of the healthy Belgian adults, 9 were CMV seropositive and approximately 24 seronegative. Study-wide findings and caveats: Suggested: most of the CMV-linked TCR signature lies in CD4+ memory cells.

Data came from immunoSEQ multiplex PCR; TCRdb stores just in-frame clones and leaves some out. The sample holds about 40,000 clones, over 65% seen once. The sort gate was single viable CD3+CD4+CD8-CD45RO+ cells for memory CD4+ T cells. After thawing, CD4+ T cells were positively selected. Specimen: memory CD4+ T cells from blood. The source of this sequence is an adult in good health and CMV-seronegative.

The CDR3, as DNA: TGTGCCAGCAGCCGACCGGGACAGGCGGCTAACTATGGCTACACCTTC. Its translation: CASSRPGQAANYGYTF. V and J are TRBV7-2 and TRBJ1-2; TRBD1 matches 8 bases. This CDR3 region has 16 residues. The V segment lost 5 bases and the J segment 0 bases; nucleotides outside the gene matches: 8. CDR1 is SGHTA, CDR2 FQGNSA, per germline.